This T cell receptor (beta chain) was documented in a study of blood T cell repertoires in COVID-19. V lost 5 bases and J lost 6, with 16 bases in between. This CDR3 contains 15 residues. Germline V gene data show CDR1 as MNHEY and CDR2 as SVGEGT. Assay used: immunoSEQ multiplex PCR; TCRdb lists only in-frame clones, some missing. The sample has around 200,000 clones; roughly 90% are singletons. The source is a man aged 65-85 years with active or convalescent COVID-19. The gene calls are TRBV6-2 or TRBV6-3 and TRBJ1-4, with D possibly matching TRBD1 (6 bases). The sequenced sample was peripheral blood. The CDR3 region is CASSQQGRGHEKLFF. CDR3 bases: TGTGCCAGCAGTCAACAGGGTCGGGGCCATGAAAAACTGTTTTTT.